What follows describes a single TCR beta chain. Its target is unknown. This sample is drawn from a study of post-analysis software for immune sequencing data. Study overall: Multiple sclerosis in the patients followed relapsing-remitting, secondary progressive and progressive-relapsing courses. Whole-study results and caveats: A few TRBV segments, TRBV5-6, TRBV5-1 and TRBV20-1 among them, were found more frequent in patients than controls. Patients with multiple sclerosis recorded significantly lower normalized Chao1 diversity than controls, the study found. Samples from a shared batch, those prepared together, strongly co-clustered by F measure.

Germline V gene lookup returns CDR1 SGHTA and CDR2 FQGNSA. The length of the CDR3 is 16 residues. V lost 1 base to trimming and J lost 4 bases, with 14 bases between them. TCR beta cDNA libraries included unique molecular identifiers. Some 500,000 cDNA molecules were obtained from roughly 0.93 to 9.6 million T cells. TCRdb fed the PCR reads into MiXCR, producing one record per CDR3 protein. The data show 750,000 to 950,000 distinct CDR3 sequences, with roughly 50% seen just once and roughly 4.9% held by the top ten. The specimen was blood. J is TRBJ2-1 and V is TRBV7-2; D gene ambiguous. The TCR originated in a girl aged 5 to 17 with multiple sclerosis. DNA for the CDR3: TGTGCCAGCAGCTTAGTCAGCGAGAGTAGGTACAATGAGCAGTTCTTC. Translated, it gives CASSLVSESRYNEQFF. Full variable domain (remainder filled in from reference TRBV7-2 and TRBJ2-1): GAGVSQSPSNKVTEKGKDVELRCDPISGHTALYWYRQSLGQGLEFLIYFQGNSAPDKSGLPSDRFSAERTGGSVSTLTIQRTQQEDSAVYLCASSLVSESRYNEQFFGPGTRLTVL.